This T cell receptor (beta chain) came from a study of blood T cell repertoires in COVID-19. The study counted Cohort 3 donors as recovered given two negative PCRs, clearance, or symptom resolution. Source study methods: Researchers report that nucleated cell counts were estimated from reference gene primer amplification. TCRdb's table, derived via immunoSEQ multiplex PCR, lists solely in-frame clones and lacks some. V and J calls plus clone size are reproduced from that table; the DNA served to infer D and trimming. This table holds 270,000 or so clones, roughly four fifths found once. The CDR3 consists of 12 residues. Trimming cost V 3 bases and J 7 bases, with 13 bases left between them. CDR1 is GTSNPN and CDR2 is SVGIG in the germline V gene (reference sequence).

Sequencing was carried out using PBMCs or T cells enriched from blood (not recorded which). This receptor was obtained from a man in his fifties who had recovered from COVID-19. The chain has TRBV30 and TRBJ2-7; TRBD1 might be the D (6 bases). The CDR3 DNA sequence: TGTGCCTGGAGCCTACAGGGTGGAGAGCAGTACTTC. Protein product: CAWSLQGGEQYF.